The 18 T cell receptor beta chains listed next were all sequenced from one sample in a study of T cells in Graves' hyperthyroidism and ophthalmopathy (dated by TCRdb to between 2018 and 2021). Libraries were prepared through multiplex PCR. Sequenced on an Illumina HiSeq 2000. The TCR beta CDR3 regions were amplified from RNA transcripts. A first-round RT-PCR of the TCR CDR3 used the HTBI primer set with the Qiagen OneStep RT-PCR kit. The public reads were reprocessed in TCRdb via fastp at Q25 and MiXCR, keeping in-frame beta chains. Rows are unified per CDR3 protein, each entry keeping the most common DNA and genes. Here the sample has 300,000 to 450,000 distinct CDR3 sequences; 15% to 20% occur a single time. Roughly a sixth of the sample goes to the ten largest clones. Sequenced sample: blood. These receptor sequences come from a woman in her forties with Graves' ophthalmopathy.

This clonotype was counted once. This chain joins TRBV6-2 or TRBV6-3 and TRBJ1-3; D not resolved. The germline gives CDR1 MNHEY, CDR2 SVGEGT. Trimming removed 6 bases at V and 0 bases at J, with 12 bases between. This CDR3 is built from 15 residues. CDR3 residues: CASSRPGSSGNTIYF. The CDR3 coding sequence is TGTGCCAGCAGCAGACCGGGATCCTCTGGAAACACCATATATTTT.

This clonotype was counted at least ten times. The genes are TRBV6-2 or TRBV6-3 and TRBJ2-5; 9 nucleotides agree with TRBD1. Germline CDR1 and CDR2: MNHEY and SVGEGT. This CDR3 has 14 residues. The V gene end was trimmed by 6 bases and the J gene end by 5 bases; junction bases not matched to a gene: 7. The CDR3 DNA reads as TGTGCCAGCAGGTTCACAGGGGGCGGGGAGACCCAGTACTTC. Translating gives CASRFTGGGETQYF.

On this clonotype itself: Given a much more abundant clone one base away, this may be a read error. This chain connects TRBV28 to TRBJ2-2; D possibly corresponds to TRBD2 (5 bases). The CDR3 has 16 residues. Germline lookup yields CDR1 MDHEN and CDR2 SYDVKM. The CDR3 loop reads CASSLSTLGYTGELLF. The CDR3, as DNA: TGTGCCAGCAGTTTAAGTACTCTAGGATACACCGGGGAGCTGCTTTTT.

In its sample, this clonotype was seen many times. This chain joins TRBV7-8 and TRBJ1-5, with a weak D call TRBD1 (6 bases). The CDR3 is 15 amino acids. V was shortened by 0 bases and J by 6 bases, with 12 bases between the two germline ends. Germline values: CDR1 SGHVS, CDR2 FQNEAQ. Here the CDR3 reads CASSLAGAGGQPQHF. The DNA for the CDR3 is TGTGCCAGCAGCTTAGCGGGGGCGGGGGGTCAGCCCCAGCATTTT.

This clonotype came up many times. The chain joins TRBV4-1 to TRBJ1-1, with D unresolved. Trimming stripped 4 bases from V and 3 bases from J, with 12 bases between. CDR1 MGHRA and CDR2 YSYEKL come from the germline V gene. The CDR3 is made up of 14 amino acids. The CDR3 DNA follows: TGCGCCAGCAGCCCCTCTCAGGCACACACTGAAGCTTTCTTT. Its protein product is CASSPSQAHTEAFF.

This clonotype was observed at least ten times. A read error may explain this, as a much larger clone is one base away. The chain uses TRBV11-2 and TRBJ2-7, with D unresolved. This CDR3 spans 13 amino acids. CDR1 and CDR2 (germline): SGHAT, FQNNGV. Trimming cost V 1 base and J 3 bases, with 7 bases left between them. CDR3 coding DNA: TGTGCCAGCAGCTTAGGGACCTACTACGAGCAGTACTTC. The encoded protein is CASSLGTYYEQYF.

V is TRBV7-2 and J is TRBJ2-5; TRBD2 is a possible D gene (5 bases). Germline-derived CDR1 and CDR2 are SGHTA and FQGNSA. The CDR3 length is 15 residues. V lost 6 bases and J 5 bases, leaving 19 bases between the germline ends. The CDR3: CASSRAGIKGETQYF. CDR3 coding DNA: TGTGCCAGCAGTCGAGCCGGGATAAAAGGGGAGACCCAGTACTTC.

This clonotype was seen ten or more times. J is TRBJ2-2 and V is TRBV28; TRBD1 might be the D (6 bases). V lost 8 bases and J 5 bases, leaving 18 bases between the germline ends. Germline loops: CDR1 MDHEN, CDR2 SYDVKM. This CDR3 is built from 15 residues. Here the CDR3 DNA reads TGTGCCAGCTTGGAACGGAATAGGGGGACCGGGGAGCTGTTTTTT. It is translated as CASLERNRGTGELFF.

The rearrangement joins TRBV20-1 to TRBJ2-7; 12 positions agree with TRBD2. The CDR3 runs 15 residues. The ends lost 5 bases at V and 5 bases at J; junction bases unmatched: 10. Germline CDR1 is DFQATT and CDR2 is SNEGSKA (reference sequence). The CDR3 DNA sequence: TGCAGTGCTGAAGATCTAGCGGGAGGGCCGAACGAGCAGTACTTC. Translated, it gives CSAEDLAGGPNEQYF.

This clonotype occurred many times. The chain links TRBV30 to TRBJ2-4; tentatively, D is TRBD2 (5 bases). Trimming pared 1 base from V and 1 base from J, leaving 8 bases between. The CDR3 is 14 residues long. CDR1 GTSNPN and CDR2 SVGIG come from the germline V gene (reference sequence). The CDR3 nucleotides read TGTGCCTGGAGTGAGCGAGGGGCCAAAAACATTCAGTACTTC. Protein sequence: CAWSERGAKNIQYF.

Ten or more counts support this clonotype. J is TRBJ1-1 and V is TRBV11-2; weak D call: TRBD1 (6 bases). The V and J ends lost 3 bases and 6 bases respectively, with 14 bases between them. The CDR3 is 14 amino acids. CDR1 and CDR2 from the germline V gene are SGHAT and FQNNGV. The CDR3 here is CASSLDTGRAEAFF. CDR3 DNA: TGTGCCAGCAGCTTGGACACAGGGCGTGCTGAAGCTTTCTTT.

This sequence joins TRBV2 and TRBJ1-2; 11 bases map to TRBD1. V lost 6 bases and J lost 9; bases outside the gene matches: 6. This CDR3 has 13 amino acids. Germline assignment: CDR1 SNHLY and CDR2 FYNNEI. The CDR3 DNA reads as TGTGCCAGCAGACGGGACAGGGGGAATCGCTACACCTTC. This encodes CASRRDRGNRYTF.

The V and J genes are TRBV6-1 and TRBJ1-1; 10 bases fit TRBD1. Germline loops: CDR1 MNHNS, CDR2 SASEGT. V shed 9 bases and J 2 bases; nucleotides not matched to a gene: 6. This CDR3 is built from 14 residues. The CDR3 DNA reads TGTGCCAGTCACCGGGACAGGGGCAACACTGAAGCTTTCTTT. The encoded protein is CASHRDRGNTEAFF.

This clonotype was detected many times. This rearrangement joins TRBV15 to TRBJ2-5; D may be TRBD2 (6 bases). Between the trimmed V and J ends, which lost 7 bases and 2 bases, there was a span of 17 bases. The CDR3 runs to 15 residues. In germline, CDR1 is LNHNV, CDR2 YYDKDF (reference sequence). CDR3 bases: TGTGCCACCACTCCCTTGGGACTTGCACAAGAGACCCAGTACTTC. This sequence encodes CATTPLGLAQETQYF. Full variable domain (remainder filled in from reference TRBV15 and TRBJ2-5): DAMVIQNPRYQVTQFGKPVTLSCSQTLNHNVMYWYQQKSSQAPKLLFHYYDKDFNNEADTPDNFQSRRPNTSFCFLDIRSPGLGDTAMYLCATTPLGLAQETQYFGPGTRLLVL.

This clonotype has ten or more counts. The chain is built from TRBV19 and TRBJ1-5; weak D call: TRBD1 (6 bases). Germline V gene lookup returns CDR1 LNHDA and CDR2 SQIVND (reference sequence). The CDR3 totals 12 residues. Between the trimmed V and J ends, which lost 6 bases and 7 bases, there was a span of 10 bases. The CDR3 DNA follows: TGTGCCAGTAGCACAGGGTACCAGCCCCAGCATTTT. This gives the protein CASSTGYQPQHF.

This clonotype has at least ten counts. This chain connects TRBV19 to TRBJ2-7; D gene unclear. The length of the CDR3 is 8 residues. Germline values: CDR1 LNHDA, CDR2 SQIVND (reference sequence). V was cut by 9 bases and J by 6 bases, with 3 bases left in between. The CDR3 DNA sequence: TGTGCCAGCACCGAGCAGTACTTC. Translated: CASTEQYF.

Many counts were recorded for this clonotype. The chain's CDR3 is CASSSRNYEQYF. In DNA form, the CDR3 reads TGTGCCAGCAGCTCACGAAACTACGAGCAGTACTTC. The J gene is TRBJ2-7, the V gene TRBV5-4; D is unresolved. V dropped 3 bases and J dropped 3 bases, with 7 bases sitting between them. CDR1 and CDR2 from the germline V gene are SGHNT and YYREEE (reference sequence). The CDR3 loop spans 12 amino acids.

This clonotype was detected ten times or more. The chain joins TRBV6-2 or TRBV6-3 to TRBJ2-7; TRBD2 aligns across 7 bases. The CDR3 has 13 amino acids. In germline, CDR1 is MNHEY, CDR2 SVGEGT. Trimming removed 8 bases from V and 6 bases from J; junction bases left unmatched: 10. The CDR3 DNA sequence: TGTGCCAGCGGGATCGGACTAGTGGCCGAGCAGTACTTC. It specifies CASGIGLVAEQYF.